A single sample is the source of the 32 T cell receptor beta chains below, sequenced in a study of blood T cell repertoires in COVID-19. The method was immunoSEQ multiplex PCR; TCRdb's version includes in-frame clones alone and lacks a portion of them. The sample lists approximately 180,000 clones, 70% to 90% seen once, with around 6% in the top ten. The specimen sequenced was peripheral blood. The source of these receptors is a man in his forties with active or convalescent COVID-19.

The chain combines TRBV10-2 with TRBJ1-5; 9 nucleotides agree with TRBD1. Germline values: CDR1 WSHSY, CDR2 SAAADI. CDR3 length equals 14 residues. V shed 4 bases, J shed 6 bases, and the junction held 4 bases outside the gene matches. Written as DNA, the CDR3 is TGCGCCAGCAGTGCACAGGGGGCACGTCAGCCCCAGCATTTT. The encoded protein is CASSAQGARQPQHF.

This chain links TRBV5-4 with TRBJ2-7; 8 bases are shared with TRBD1. Per the germline V gene, CDR1 is SGHNT and CDR2 is YYREEE (reference sequence). Trimming took 4 bases from V and 0 from J; bases not matched to a gene: 9. This CDR3 has 16 residues. The CDR3 nucleotides read TGTGCCAGCAGCGCACCGGGACAGGACGCCTCCTACGAGCAGTACTTC. Its translation: CASSAPGQDASYEQYF.

The CDR3 region is CASSGLAGEETQYF. The CDR3 DNA sequence: TGTGCCAGCAGTGGTCTGGCGGGGGAAGAGACCCAGTACTTC. V and J are TRBV2 and TRBJ2-5, with 7 bases identical to TRBD2. Germline values: CDR1 SNHLY, CDR2 FYNNEI. Trimming took 4 bases from V and 3 from J; bases not matched to a gene: 5. CDR3 length: 14 residues.

V and J are TRBV24-1 and TRBJ1-5; 8 nucleotides agree with TRBD1. The CDR3 is 17 amino acids. CDR1 KGHDR and CDR2 SFDVKD come from the germline V gene. With V trimmed by 5 bases and J by 2 bases, 10 bases remained unmatched. CDR3 sequence (DNA): TGTGCCACCAGTGCCAACAGGGGGAAAGTTGGCAATCAGCCCCAGCATTTT. Protein: CATSANRGKVGNQPQHF.

The chain recombines TRBV4-2 with TRBJ1-1, with D tentatively TRBD1 (6 bases). This CDR3 spans 15 amino acids. The V gene lost 3 bases and the J gene lost 1 base, with 12 bases spanning the gap. Germline V CDR1 and CDR2: LGHNA, YNFKEQ. CDR3 region: CASSHGGHQNTEAFF. CDR3 bases: TGTGCCAGCAGCCATGGGGGACATCAGAACACTGAAGCTTTCTTT.

The chain links TRBV9 to TRBJ2-5, with D possibly being TRBD2 (5 bases). There are 14 residues in the CDR3. The V and J ends lost 0 bases and 5 bases respectively, with 11 bases between them. CDR1 is SGDLS, CDR2 YYNGEE, per germline. The CDR3 DNA is TGTGCCAGCAGCGTAGGACTAAAGCGGGAGACCCAGTACTTC. This gives the protein CASSVGLKRETQYF.

V and J are TRBV29-1 and TRBJ2-7; 8 positions match TRBD1. After removal of 4 bases from V and 6 bases from J, the junction contained 5 bases not matched to a gene. CDR3 length equals 12 residues. The germline CDR1 and CDR2 sequences are SQVTM and ANQGSEA. Here the CDR3 reads CSVGQGASEQYF. The CDR3 DNA is TGCAGCGTTGGGCAGGGGGCAAGCGAGCAGTACTTC.

This sequence joins TRBV3-1 (or the pseudogene TRBV3-2) and TRBJ2-2, with D perhaps matching TRBD2 (5 bases). The CDR3 is 13 residues long. Deletions cut 5 bases from V and 4 bases from J, with 8 bases between. CDR1 and CDR2 from the germline V gene are LGHDT and YNNKEL (reference sequence). The CDR3 loop is CASSRGSTGELFF. The CDR3 region has the DNA TGTGCCAGCAGCAGAGGGAGCACCGGGGAGCTGTTTTTT.

The genes are TRBV5-4 and TRBJ2-7; the match to TRBD1 covers 10 bases. J gave up 5 bases and V 5 bases, and 10 bases lay outside the gene matches. CDR3 length: 15 residues. Germline values: CDR1 SGHNT, CDR2 YYREEE (reference sequence). This chain's CDR3 is CASRQEPGTGDEQYF. The CDR3 region has the DNA TGTGCCAGCAGACAGGAACCCGGGACAGGGGACGAGCAGTACTTC. Filled out from reference TRBV5-4 and TRBJ2-7, the complete variable domain reads ETGVTQSPTHLIKTRGQQVTLRCSSQSGHNTVSWYQQALGQGPQFIFQYYREEENGRGNFPPRFSGLQFPNYSSELNVNALELDDSALYLCASRQEPGTGDEQYFGPGTRLTVT.

This rearrangement joins TRBV27 to TRBJ2-5, with 7 bases aligning to TRBD1. Trimming took 6 bases from V and 5 from J; bases not matched to a gene: 9. The CDR3 runs 14 residues. The germline CDR1 and CDR2 sequences are MNHEY and SMNVEV (reference sequence). CDR3 DNA sequence: TGTGCCAGCAGACTAACAGGGGCGAGGGAGACCCAGTACTTC. The encoded protein is CASRLTGARETQYF.

The chain has TRBV11-3 and TRBJ2-7; maybe TRBD2 (6 bases). Trimming pared 5 bases from V and 1 base from J, leaving 18 bases between. This CDR3 spans 16 amino acids. From germline, CDR1 is SGHNT and CDR2 YENEEA. The CDR3, as DNA: TGTGCCAGCAGCCCCGCCGGGGCGGGAAAGTCCTACGAGCAGTACTTC. Protein: CASSPAGAGKSYEQYF.

V and J are TRBV24-1 and TRBJ2-1; D call uncertain. CDR1 and CDR2 from the germline V gene are KGHDR and SFDVKD. CDR3 size: 16 residues. V lost 5 bases to trimming and J lost 0 bases, with 13 bases between them. CDR3 DNA sequence: TGTGCCACCAGTGGGCCAGGTAAGAGCTCCTACAATGAGCAGTTCTTC. This encodes CATSGPGKSSYNEQFF.

The chain combines TRBV5-4 with TRBJ1-1; D is unresolved. The CDR3 is 13 amino acids. The germline V and J ends were trimmed by 1 base and 0 bases, with 4 bases remaining between them. Germline values: CDR1 SGHNT, CDR2 YYREEE (reference sequence). CDR3 amino acids: CASSLLLNTEAFF. Written as DNA, the CDR3 is TGTGCCAGCAGCTTGCTGTTGAACACTGAAGCTTTCTTT. The whole variable domain, filled in from reference TRBV5-4 and TRBJ1-1, reads ETGVTQSPTHLIKTRGQQVTLRCSSQSGHNTVSWYQQALGQGPQFIFQYYREEENGRGNFPPRFSGLQFPNYSSELNVNALELDDSALYLCASSLLLNTEAFFGQGTRLTVV.

The V and J genes are TRBV5-1 and TRBJ1-1; TRBD1 matches 8 bases. The CDR3 loop spans 15 amino acids. Germline V gene data show CDR1 as SGHRS and CDR2 as YFSETQ. Germline trimming cut 1 base from V and 5 bases from J; bases unmatched to any gene: 7. The CDR3 protein is CASSLMGQVATEAFF. CDR3 coding DNA: TGCGCCAGCAGCTTGATGGGACAGGTCGCTACTGAAGCTTTCTTT.

The CDR3: CASSGDSSYGYTF. The CDR3 DNA sequence: TGTGCCAGCAGTGGGGACAGCAGTTATGGCTACACCTTC. The chain joins TRBV2 to TRBJ1-2, with 7 bases matching TRBD1. With 4 bases clipped from V and 5 bases from J, the junction kept 4 bases outside the gene matches. CDR1 and CDR2 (germline): SNHLY, FYNNEI. The CDR3 runs to 13 residues. Full variable domain (remainder filled in from reference TRBV2 and TRBJ1-2): EPEVTQTPSHQVTQMGQEVILRCVPISNHLYFYWYRQILGQKVEFLVSFYNNEISEKSEIFDDQFSVERPDGSNFTLKIRSTKLEDSAMYFCASSGDSSYGYTFGSGTRLTVV.

The chain uses TRBV7-2 and TRBJ1-2, with D tentatively TRBD1 (5 bases). V lost 8 bases to trimming and J lost 4 bases, with 14 bases between them. From germline, CDR1 is SGHTA and CDR2 FQGNSA. There are 13 residues in the CDR3. The CDR3 region has the DNA TGTGCCAGCCAACTGGGGGGGACCTATGGCTACACCTTC. It codes for CASQLGGTYGYTF.

CDR3 DNA: TGTGCCAGTAGTAGACAGGGGGTGGTATGGACTGAAGCTTTCTTT. Protein: CASSRQGVVWTEAFF. The genes are TRBV19 and TRBJ1-1; 9 positions match TRBD1. Germline CDR1 reads LNHDA; CDR2 reads SQIVND (reference sequence). The CDR3 runs 15 residues. Trimming removed 4 bases from V and 5 bases from J; junction bases left unmatched: 8.

This chain uses TRBV2 with TRBJ1-2, with TRBD1 matching over 8 bases. The CDR3 is made up of 14 amino acids. The germline gives CDR1 SNHLY, CDR2 FYNNEI. The ends lost 6 bases at V and 8 bases at J; junction bases unmatched: 11. The CDR3 loop is CASRVLRTGQGYTF. Here the CDR3 DNA reads TGTGCCAGCAGGGTTTTGAGGACAGGGCAAGGCTACACCTTC. The full variable domain, in which reference TRBV2 and TRBJ1-2 provide the parts outside the CDR3, is EPEVTQTPSHQVTQMGQEVILRCVPISNHLYFYWYRQILGQKVEFLVSFYNNEISEKSEIFDDQFSVERPDGSNFTLKIRSTKLEDSAMYFCASRVLRTGQGYTFGSGTRLTVV.

This clone was recorded a few times. DNA for the CDR3: TGCAGCGTTGGAGGGACAGGAGGGGAGCAGTTCTTC. It is translated as CSVGGTGGEQFF. This chain joins TRBV29-1 and TRBJ2-1, with TRBD1 matching 8 bases. The CDR3 totals 12 residues. CDR1 is SQVTM, CDR2 ANQGSEA, per germline. V was pared by 4 bases and J by 10 bases, with 6 bases of the junction left unmatched.

The chain employs TRBV6-1 and TRBJ2-1; 10 bases agree with TRBD2. CDR1 is MNHNS, CDR2 SASEGT, per germline. The V gene end was trimmed by 1 base and the J gene end by 9 bases; junction bases not matched to a gene: 3. The CDR3 is 14 amino acids. CDR3 protein: CASSEDERGGEQFF. In DNA form, the CDR3 reads TGTGCCAGCAGTGAAGATGAGCGGGGGGGTGAGCAGTTCTTC.

The V call is TRBV6-2 or TRBV6-3, the J call TRBJ2-1; TRBD1 aligns across 7 bases. The CDR3 spans 15 residues. Per germline, CDR1 MNHEY and CDR2 SVGEGT. Trimming took 5 bases from V and 0 from J; bases not matched to a gene: 4. The CDR3 sequence: CASSPQGISYNEQFF. CDR3 sequence (DNA): TGTGCCAGCAGTCCACAGGGGATCTCCTACAATGAGCAGTTCTTC.

This chain joins TRBV19 and TRBJ2-2; 10 bases agree with TRBD2. J gave up 1 base and V 7 bases, and 9 bases lay outside the gene matches. The CDR3 is 17 amino acids. Germline-derived CDR1 and CDR2 are LNHDA and SQIVND (reference sequence). The CDR3 region has the DNA TGTGCCAGTAACCCGCTAGCGGGGGCCCGGAACACCGGGGAGCTGTTTTTT. It yields the protein CASNPLAGARNTGELFF. Complete variable domain (other parts from reference TRBV19 and TRBJ2-2): DGGITQSPKYLFRKEGQNVTLSCEQNLNHDAMYWYRQDPGQGLRLIYYSQIVNDFQKGDIAEGYSVSREKKESFPLTVTSAQKNPTAFYLCASNPLAGARNTGELFFGEGSRLTVL.

The sample holds one count of this clone. The chain joins TRBV7-8 to TRBJ1-1, with a tentative D call TRBD1 (5 bases). Trimming pared 3 bases from V and 0 bases from J, leaving 8 bases between. The CDR3 runs 14 residues. Per the germline V gene, CDR1 is SGHVS and CDR2 is FQNEAQ. The CDR3 reads CASSFAGLNTEAFF. DNA for the CDR3: TGTGCCAGCAGCTTTGCAGGGCTGAACACTGAAGCTTTCTTT.

The chain uses TRBV29-1 and TRBJ1-1; D is undetermined. Germline V gene lookup returns CDR1 SQVTM and CDR2 ANQGSEA. V was clipped by 5 bases and J by 8 bases, with 12 bases between them. There are 11 residues in the CDR3. CDR3 coding DNA: TGCAGCGTTTGGTCAGGTCAAGAAGCTTTCTTT. This sequence encodes CSVWSGQEAFF.

The chain joins TRBV7-2 to TRBJ1-1, with D unresolved. The germline V and J ends were trimmed by 1 base and 8 bases, with 8 bases remaining between them. This CDR3 has 12 residues. Looked up from germline, CDR1 is SGHTA and CDR2 is FQGNSA. DNA of the CDR3: TGTGCCAGCAGCTTAGGACCAGGAGAAGCTTTCTTT. It translates to CASSLGPGEAFF.

The chain carries TRBV18 and TRBJ2-7, with D maybe TRBD1 (5 bases). V lost 3 bases and J lost 3, with 15 bases in between. The CDR3 consists of 15 residues. CDR1 and CDR2 (germline): KGHSH, LQKENI. The chain's CDR3 is CASSPVGAKHYEQYF. As DNA, the CDR3 is TGTGCCAGCTCACCGGTAGGGGCCAAGCACTACGAGCAGTACTTC. Full variable domain (outside the CDR3, taken from reference TRBV18 and TRBJ2-7): NAGVMQNPRHLVRRRGQEARLRCSPMKGHSHVYWYRQLPEEGLKFMVYLQKENIIDESGMPKERFSAEFPKEGPSILRIQQVVRGDSAAYFCASSPVGAKHYEQYFGPGTRLTVT.

V is TRBV29-1 and J is TRBJ1-1; 8 bases fit TRBD1. The CDR3 length is 11 residues. Trimming removed 3 bases from V and 11 bases from J; junction bases left unmatched: 5. Germline CDR1 reads SQVTM; CDR2 reads ANQGSEA. The CDR3 protein is CSVDRRTGAFF. The CDR3 DNA follows: TGCAGCGTTGACCGGCGGACAGGGGCTTTCTTT.

The chain employs TRBV7-2 and TRBJ2-7; 9 nucleotides match TRBD2. After removal of 0 bases from V and 5 bases from J, the junction contained 5 bases not matched to a gene. Germline V gene sequence: CDR1 SGHTA, CDR2 FQGNSA. The CDR3 consists of 15 residues. CDR3 region: CASSLAASGNHEQYF. For the CDR3, the DNA is TGTGCCAGCAGCTTAGCTGCTAGCGGGAACCACGAGCAGTACTTC.

J is TRBJ1-1 and V is TRBV7-9, with D maybe TRBD1 (6 bases). V shed 4 bases and J shed 4 bases, with 16 bases lying between them. The CDR3 spans 15 residues. Germline CDR1 SEHNR, CDR2 FQNEAQ (reference sequence). The CDR3 here is CASSYPGTIVTEAFF. In DNA, the CDR3 is TGTGCCAGCAGCTACCCCGGGACAATTGTCACTGAAGCTTTCTTT.

The chain has TRBV2 and TRBJ1-1; no clear D. This CDR3 is built from 11 residues. CDR1 is SNHLY and CDR2 is FYNNEI in the germline V gene. The V end lost 10 bases, the J end lost 5 bases, and 11 bases lay between the germline ends. The CDR3 bases are TGTGCCACCACAGCCAGGACTGAAGCTTTCTTT. Encoded protein: CATTARTEAFF.

The chain joins TRBV27 to TRBJ1-2; D not resolved. This CDR3 spans 14 amino acids. Germline lookup yields CDR1 MNHEY and CDR2 SMNVEV (reference sequence). Trimming removed 6 bases from V and 3 bases from J, with 14 bases in between. The DNA for the CDR3 is TGTGCCAGCAGGAAACTGGTACTGGACTATGGCTACACCTTC. Translated: CASRKLVLDYGYTF.

The V call is TRBV9, the J call TRBJ2-1; D unresolved. V shed 7 bases and J shed 0 bases, with 5 bases lying between them. The CDR3 is 12 amino acids. Germline loops: CDR1 SGDLS, CDR2 YYNGEE. The CDR3 DNA is TGTGCCAGCCGCAGCTCCTACAATGAGCAGTTCTTC. Its translation: CASRSSYNEQFF.